This TCR beta chain originates from a study of T cells after yellow fever vaccination. The length of the CDR3 is 13 residues. V was clipped by 6 bases and J by 3 bases, with 10 bases between them. Germline CDR1 reads SGHTA; CDR2 reads FQGNSA. By 5'RACE template switching, TCR cDNA was produced, with a universal primer site and UMIs added in the process. TCRdb re-analysed the 5' RACE reads in MiXCR, keeping a single row per CDR3 protein. The sample contains roughly 300,000 distinct CDR3 sequences, 8% to 9.5% of which appear only once. The TCR comes from a man younger than 35 who received the YFV17D yellow fever vaccine. V usage is TRBV7-2 and J usage is TRBJ2-3; D perhaps matches TRBD1 (6 bases). The input for sequencing was PBMCs, taken roughly seven weeks after the first yellow fever vaccination. DNA of the CDR3: TGTGCCAGCAGGACAACAGGGACAGATACGCAGTATTTT. It is translated as CASRTTGTDTQYF.